This T cell receptor (beta chain) was identified during a study of blood T cells in healthy people across ages. Germline V gene sequence: CDR1 SQVTM, CDR2 ANQGSEA. Deletions cut 2 bases from V and 5 bases from J, with 12 bases between. The CDR3 length is 13 residues. A J-beta primer mix and a sample-barcoded 5' primer were used in a second PCR of about 7 to 11 cycles. Each of the cDNA molecules was tagged by a template-switch adaptor with 12 random nucleotides. TCRdb independently ran MiXCR on the 5' RACE reads; one entry per CDR3 protein. The table records about 800,000 distinct CDR3 sequences, around a quarter of them present only once. The sample was also linked to a second study, of T cells of mothers and their children. Per that paper: Nine systemically healthy Caucasian donors: three mothers, six children. Every mother supplied over 10 million TCR beta CDR3 reads and every child about 3 million.

The specimen was blood. J is TRBJ2-5 and V is TRBV29-1, with a possible D match to TRBD1 (5 bases). The sequence derives from a boy between 10 and 17 years old in good health. CDR3: CSVESQGVETQYF. The DNA of the CDR3 is TGCAGCGTTGAAAGCCAGGGTGTTGAGACCCAGTACTTC.